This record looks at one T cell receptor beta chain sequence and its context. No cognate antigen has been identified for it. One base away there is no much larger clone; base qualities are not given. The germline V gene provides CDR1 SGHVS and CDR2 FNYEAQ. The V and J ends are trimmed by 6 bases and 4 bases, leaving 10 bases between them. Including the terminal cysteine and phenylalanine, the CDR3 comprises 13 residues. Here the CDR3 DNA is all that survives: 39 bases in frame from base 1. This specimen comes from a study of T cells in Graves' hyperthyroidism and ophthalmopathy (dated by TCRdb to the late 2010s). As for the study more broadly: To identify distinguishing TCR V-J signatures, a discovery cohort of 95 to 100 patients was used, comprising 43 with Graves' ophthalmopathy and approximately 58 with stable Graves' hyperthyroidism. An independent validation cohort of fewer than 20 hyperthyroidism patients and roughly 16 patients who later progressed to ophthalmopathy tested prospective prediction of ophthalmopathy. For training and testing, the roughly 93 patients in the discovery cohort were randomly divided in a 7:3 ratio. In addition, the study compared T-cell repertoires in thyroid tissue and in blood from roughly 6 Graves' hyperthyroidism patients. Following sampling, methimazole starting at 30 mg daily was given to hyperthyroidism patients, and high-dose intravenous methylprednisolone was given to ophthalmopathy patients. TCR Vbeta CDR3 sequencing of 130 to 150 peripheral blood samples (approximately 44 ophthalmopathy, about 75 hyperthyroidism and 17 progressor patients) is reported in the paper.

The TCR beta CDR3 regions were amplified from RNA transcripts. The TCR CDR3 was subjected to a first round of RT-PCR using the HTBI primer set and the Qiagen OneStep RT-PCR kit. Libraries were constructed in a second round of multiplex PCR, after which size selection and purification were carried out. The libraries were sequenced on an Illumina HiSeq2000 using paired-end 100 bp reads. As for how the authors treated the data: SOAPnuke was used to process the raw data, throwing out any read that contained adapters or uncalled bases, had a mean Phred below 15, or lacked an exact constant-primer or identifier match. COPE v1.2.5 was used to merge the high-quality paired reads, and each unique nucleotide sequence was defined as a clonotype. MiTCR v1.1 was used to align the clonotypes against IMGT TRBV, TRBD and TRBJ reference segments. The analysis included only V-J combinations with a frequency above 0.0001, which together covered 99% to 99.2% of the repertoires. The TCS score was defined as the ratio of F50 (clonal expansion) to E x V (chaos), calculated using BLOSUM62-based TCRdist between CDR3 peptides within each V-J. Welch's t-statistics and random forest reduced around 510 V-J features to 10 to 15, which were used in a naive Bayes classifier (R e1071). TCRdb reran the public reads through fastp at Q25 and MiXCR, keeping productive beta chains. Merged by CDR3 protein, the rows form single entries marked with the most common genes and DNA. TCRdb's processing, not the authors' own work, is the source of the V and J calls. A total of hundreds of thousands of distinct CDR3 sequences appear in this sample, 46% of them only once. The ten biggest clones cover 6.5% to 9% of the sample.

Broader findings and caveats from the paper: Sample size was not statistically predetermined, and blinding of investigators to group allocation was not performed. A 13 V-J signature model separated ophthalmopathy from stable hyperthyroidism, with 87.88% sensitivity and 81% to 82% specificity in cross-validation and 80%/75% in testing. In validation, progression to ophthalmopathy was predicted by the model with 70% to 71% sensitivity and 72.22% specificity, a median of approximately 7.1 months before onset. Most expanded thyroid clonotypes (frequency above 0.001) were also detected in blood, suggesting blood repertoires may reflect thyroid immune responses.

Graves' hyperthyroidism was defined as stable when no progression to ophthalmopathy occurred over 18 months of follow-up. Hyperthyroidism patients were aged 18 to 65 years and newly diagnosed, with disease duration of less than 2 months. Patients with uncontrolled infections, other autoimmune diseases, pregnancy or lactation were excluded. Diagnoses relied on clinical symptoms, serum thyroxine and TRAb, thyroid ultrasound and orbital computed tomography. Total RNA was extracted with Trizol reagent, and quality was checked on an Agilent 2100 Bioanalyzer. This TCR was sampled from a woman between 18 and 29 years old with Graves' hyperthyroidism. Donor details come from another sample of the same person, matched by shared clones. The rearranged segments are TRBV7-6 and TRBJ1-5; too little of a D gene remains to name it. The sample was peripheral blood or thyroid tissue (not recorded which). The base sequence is TGTGCCAGCAGTAGCGTAGGAAATCAGCCCCAGCATTTT. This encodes CASSSVGNQPQHF.